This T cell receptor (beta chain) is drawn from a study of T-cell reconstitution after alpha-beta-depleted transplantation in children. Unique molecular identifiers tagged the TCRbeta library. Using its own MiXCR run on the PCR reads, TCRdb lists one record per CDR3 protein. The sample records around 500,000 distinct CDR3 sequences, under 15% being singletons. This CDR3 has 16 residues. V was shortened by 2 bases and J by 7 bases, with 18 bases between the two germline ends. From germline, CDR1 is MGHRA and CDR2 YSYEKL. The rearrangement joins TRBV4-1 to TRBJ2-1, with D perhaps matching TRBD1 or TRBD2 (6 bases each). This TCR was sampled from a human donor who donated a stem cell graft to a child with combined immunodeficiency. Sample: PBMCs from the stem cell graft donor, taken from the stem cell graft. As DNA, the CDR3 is TGCGCCAGCAGCCAACGGGGGCCAGGGGTTACAAATGAGCAGTTCTTC. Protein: CASSQRGPGVTNEQFF.